This TCR beta chain was found in a study of chemoradiotherapy in HPV16-positive cancers. Profiled with immunoSEQ multiplex PCR; TCRdb holds only in-frame clones, not every one. This table has about 68,000 clones, about 88% appearing once. Trimming removed 6 bases at V and 11 bases at J, with 17 bases between. Germline lookup yields CDR1 SNHLY and CDR2 FYNNEI. This CDR3 region has 13 residues. The sample was blood, taken from a patient who underwent chemoradiotherapy. The genes are TRBV2 and TRBJ1-5, with D tentatively TRBD1 (6 bases). This TCR came from a human donor with HPV-associated anogenital cancer. The CDR3 coding sequence is TGTGCCAGCAGGATCGGCCAAAGGGGGGCCCAGCATTTT. Its translation is CASRIGQRGAQHF. Variable domain in full (rest from reference TRBV2 and TRBJ1-5): EPEVTQTPSHQVTQMGQEVILRCVPISNHLYFYWYRQILGQKVEFLVSFYNNEISEKSEIFDDQFSVERPDGSNFTLKIRSTKLEDSAMYFCASRIGQRGAQHFGDGTRLSIL.